These 8 T cell receptor beta chains were all obtained from the same sample, sequenced in a study of shared clonotypes between healthy human individuals. TCRdb's copy holds only in-frame clones and misses some; the assay was immunoSEQ multiplex PCR. The data contain a few million clones, 80% to 95% of them singletons. Sequencing was performed on naive CD4+ T cells from PBMCs. Subset here: CD45RA+ positively selected. These receptors came from a man aged 18 to 30 in good health. Some clones in this sample may be carry-over from other donors' samples.

The chain uses TRBV5-4 and TRBJ1-3, with D possibly being TRBD1 (6 bases). The CDR3 sequence is 15 residues long. The V and J ends lost 0 bases and 4 bases respectively, with 11 bases between them. CDR1 and CDR2 from the germline V gene are SGHNT and YYREEE (reference sequence). The DNA of the CDR3 is TGTGCCAGCAGCTTGGAGGGGGTAGGAGGAAACACCATATATTTT. It is translated as CASSLEGVGGNTIYF.

The genes are TRBV30 and TRBJ2-5, with a tentative D call TRBD2 (6 bases). The J call may be wrong; the DNA end is better matched by TRBJ2-7. This CDR3 comprises 12 residues. Germline assignment: CDR1 GTSNPN and CDR2 SVGIG (reference sequence). The CDR3 region has the DNA TGTGCCGGGGTGACTAGGAACTACGAGCAGTACTTC. Protein: CAGVTRNYEQYF.

The chain joins TRBV11-3 to TRBJ2-2, with 7 bases fitting TRBD1. The CDR3 is 14 amino acids. Losses at the gene ends were 5 bases for V and 5 bases for J; bases not matched to a gene: 5. Per the germline V gene, CDR1 is SGHNT and CDR2 is YENEEA. The CDR3 nucleotides are TGTGCCAGCAGCCATTTCAGGGGGACCGGGGAGCTGTTTTTT. Protein product: CASSHFRGTGELFF.

The gene calls are TRBV9 and TRBJ1-1; 7 bases map to TRBD1. Germline V lookup: CDR1 SGDLS, CDR2 YYNGEE. V shed 0 bases and J 2 bases; nucleotides not matched to a gene: 4. The CDR3 sequence is 15 residues long. The CDR3: CASSVGGTANTEAFF. The DNA of the CDR3 is TGTGCCAGCAGCGTAGGTGGGACAGCTAACACTGAAGCTTTCTTT. The variable domain in full, with the rest retrieved from reference TRBV9 and TRBJ1-1, is DSGVTQTPKHLITATGQRVTLRCSPRSGDLSVYWYQQSLDQGLQFLIQYYNGEERAKGNILERFSAQQFPDLHSELNLSSLELGDSALYFCASSVGGTANTEAFFGQGTRLTVV.

Here the CDR3 reads CASSPGEAGANVLTF. DNA for the CDR3: TGTGCCAGCTCACCCGGGGAGGCTGGGGCCAACGTCCTGACTTTC. The chain recombines TRBV18 with TRBJ2-6; D perhaps matches TRBD2 (6 bases). Trimming took off 3 bases at V and 2 bases at J, with 8 bases between the two ends. The CDR3 spans 15 residues. Germline-derived CDR1 and CDR2 are KGHSH and LQKENI.

V is TRBV5-1 and J is TRBJ2-1; 9 bases are a match to TRBD2. Trimming removed 5 bases from V and 8 bases from J; junction bases left unmatched: 8. The CDR3 is 14 residues long. Germline loops: CDR1 SGHRS, CDR2 YFSETQ. This CDR3 reads CASSGGLALHEQFF. DNA for the CDR3: TGCGCCAGCAGTGGAGGACTAGCGTTGCATGAGCAGTTCTTC.

The chain joins TRBV28 to TRBJ1-1, with no clear D. The germline CDR1 and CDR2 sequences are MDHEN and SYDVKM. Trimming removed 6 bases from V and 5 bases from J, with 13 bases in between. The CDR3 runs 13 residues. The CDR3 is CASSPTRRTEAFF. The CDR3 coding sequence is TGTGCCAGCAGCCCAACCAGGAGAACTGAAGCTTTCTTT.

The genes are TRBV30 and TRBJ1-3; D call uncertain. From germline, CDR1 is GTSNPN and CDR2 SVGIG (reference sequence). This CDR3 has 16 residues. Trimming shortened V by 0 bases and J by 0 bases, and 12 bases separated the two germline ends. CDR3: CAWSVRPRDSGNTIYF. CDR3 in DNA: TGTGCCTGGAGTGTACGACCCCGGGACTCTGGAAACACCATATATTTT.